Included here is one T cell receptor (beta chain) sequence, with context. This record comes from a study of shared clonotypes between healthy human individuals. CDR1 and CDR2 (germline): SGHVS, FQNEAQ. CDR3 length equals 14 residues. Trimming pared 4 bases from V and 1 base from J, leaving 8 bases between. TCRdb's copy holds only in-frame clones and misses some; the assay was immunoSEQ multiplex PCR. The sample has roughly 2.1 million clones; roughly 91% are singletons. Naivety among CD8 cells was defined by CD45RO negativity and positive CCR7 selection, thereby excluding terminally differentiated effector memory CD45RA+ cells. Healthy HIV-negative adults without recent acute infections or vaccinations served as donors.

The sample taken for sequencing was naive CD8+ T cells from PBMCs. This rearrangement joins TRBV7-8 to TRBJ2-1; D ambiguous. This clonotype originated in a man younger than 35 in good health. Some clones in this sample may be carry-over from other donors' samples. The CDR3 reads CASSSRGSYNEQFF. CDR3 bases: TGTGCCAGCAGCTCGCGCGGTTCCTACAATGAGCAGTTCTTC.